This TCR beta chain was profiled in a study of T cell responses to AZD1222 COVID-19 vaccine. Regarding the study as a whole: White British ancestry dominated among donors, who included more females, and clonal diversity was possibly underestimated. Only a handful of people who got AZD1222 tested seropositive at baseline.

Remarks on this clone: As yet, its antigen is unknown.

The CDR3 runs 13 residues. Deletions cut 6 bases from V and 2 bases from J, with 10 bases between. Pooling of second doses given at about 4 or about 12 weeks was done. Libraries were prepared by immunoSEQ multiplex PCR; TCRdb keeps only in-frame clonotypes and omits some of them. The sample contains roughly 140,000 clones, more than 75% of which appear only once. The source is an adult who received the AZD1222 COVID-19 vaccine. This chain connects TRBV12-3 or TRBV12-4 to TRBJ1-2; possible D gene TRBD1, 6 bases. The sample was peripheral blood, taken 28 days after the second AZD1222 dose. The CDR3 sequence: CASRKDSNYGYTF. The CDR3 bases are TGTGCCAGCAGAAAGGACAGCAACTATGGCTACACCTTC.